Listed below are T cell receptor beta chains from one sample, sequenced in a study of T cell repertoires in cytomegalovirus infection. Each CDR3 protein gets one entry after TCRdb re-called the reads with MiXCR. The sample lists 210,000 or so distinct CDR3 sequences; around 6.6% were seen once. The specimen sequenced was PBMCs. The origin of the receptors is a human donor in good health (CMV status not recorded). Some clones in this sample may be carry-over from other donors' samples. The CDR3 runs from the conserved cysteine through the conserved F or W.

17	TRBV6-2/TRBV6-3	TRBJ1-1	CASSYSGSWGRNTEAFF
14	TRBV12-3/TRBV12-4	TRBJ2-3	CASSSGLVGGTQYF
12	TRBV6-2/TRBV6-3	TRBJ2-5	CASNRHGETQYF
14	TRBV6-5	TRBJ1-1	CASSYDPGGTEAFF
16	TRBV12-3/TRBV12-4	TRBJ1-2	CASSFVSLTGRYGYTF
15	TRBV28	TRBJ2-1	CASSFAGGGFNEQFF
13	TRBV20-1	TRBJ1-2	CSARDRSSGGYTF
12	TRBV20-1	TRBJ1-2	CSALTGLVGYTF
13	TRBV2	TRBJ1-6	CASRQGEDSPLHF
14	TRBV19	TRBJ1-3	CASWEHRPGNTIYF
13	TRBV10-3	TRBJ1-6	CAISETAVSPLHF
13	TRBV7-2	TRBJ2-1	CASTSGSYNEQFF
17	TRBV5-5	TRBJ2-1	CASSFSGGPLFYNEQFF
16	TRBV29-1	TRBJ2-5	CSVDMSGQGYQETQYF
15	TRBV7-2	TRBJ2-1	CASTQGTLSYNEQFF
15	TRBV28	TRBJ1-5	CASTYDRAGNQPQHF
16	TRBV5-4	TRBJ2-3	CASSLARGPRTDTQYF
15	TRBV2	TRBJ2-1	CASSELGTTYNEQFF
14	TRBV7-9	TRBJ1-1	CASSVSGAATEAFF